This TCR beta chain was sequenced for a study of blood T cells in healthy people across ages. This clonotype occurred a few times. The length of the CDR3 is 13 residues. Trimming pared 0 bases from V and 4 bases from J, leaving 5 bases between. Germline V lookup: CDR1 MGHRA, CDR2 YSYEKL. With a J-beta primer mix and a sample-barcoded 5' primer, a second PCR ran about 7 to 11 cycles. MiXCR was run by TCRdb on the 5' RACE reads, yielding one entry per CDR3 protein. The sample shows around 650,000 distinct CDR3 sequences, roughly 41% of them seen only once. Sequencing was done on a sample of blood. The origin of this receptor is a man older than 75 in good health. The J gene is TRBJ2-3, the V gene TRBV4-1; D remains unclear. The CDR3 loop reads CASSQDEADTQYF. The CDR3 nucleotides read TGCGCCAGCAGCCAAGATGAGGCAGATACGCAGTATTTT.